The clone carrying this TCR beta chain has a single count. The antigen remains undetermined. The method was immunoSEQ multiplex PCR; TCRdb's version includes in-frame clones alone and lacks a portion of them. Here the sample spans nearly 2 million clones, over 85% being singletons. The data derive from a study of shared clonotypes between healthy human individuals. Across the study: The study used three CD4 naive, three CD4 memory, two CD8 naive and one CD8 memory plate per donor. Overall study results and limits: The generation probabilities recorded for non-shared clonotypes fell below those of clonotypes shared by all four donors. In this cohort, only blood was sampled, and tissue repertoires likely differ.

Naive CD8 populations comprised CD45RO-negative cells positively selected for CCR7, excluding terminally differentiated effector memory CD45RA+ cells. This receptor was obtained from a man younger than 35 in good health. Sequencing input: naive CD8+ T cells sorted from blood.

CDR3 DNA sequence: TGTGCCAGCAGCTTTACAGGGGAGACCCAGTACTTC. Translating it yields CASSFTGETQYF. The gene calls are TRBV7-9 and TRBJ2-5, with D possibly TRBD1 on 6 matching bases. Germline CDR1 and CDR2: SEHNR and FQNEAQ (reference sequence). The CDR3 is 12 amino acids. The V gene lost 3 bases and the J gene lost 5 bases, with 7 bases spanning the gap.